The 27 T cell receptor beta chains below come from one sample, sequenced in a study of STAT5B mutations in CD4+ large granular lymphocyte leukemia. The repertoire was sequenced with immunoSEQ multiplex PCR; TCRdb's copy has only in-frame clones and lacks some. Of some 30,000 clones listed, about 71% are singletons. Material for sequencing was CD4+ T cells from blood buffy coats. All receptors derive from a human donor in good health.

V and J are TRBV19 and TRBJ2-3; D perhaps matches TRBD1 (5 bases). Germline V lookup: CDR1 LNHDA, CDR2 SQIVND (reference sequence). V was clipped by 1 base and J by 0 bases, with 14 bases between them. The CDR3 has 17 residues. This CDR3 is CASSIGAGQSSTDTQYF. CDR3 DNA sequence: TGTGCCAGTAGTATAGGAGCAGGGCAATCTAGCACAGATACGCAGTATTTT.

V is TRBV6-6 and J is TRBJ1-1; D remains ambiguous. This CDR3 region has 13 residues. Trimming cost V 4 bases and J 11 bases, with 17 bases left between them. The germline V gene has CDR1 MNHNY and CDR2 SVGAGI (reference sequence). The DNA of the CDR3 is TGTGCCAGCAGTTCACCCGGTACGGCCGATGCTTTCTTT. Amino acids: CASSSPGTADAFF.

This chain links TRBV28 with TRBJ1-1, with 7 bases matching TRBD1. The CDR3 runs to 13 residues. Germline CDR1 is MDHEN and CDR2 is SYDVKM. V shed 4 bases, J shed 1 base, and the junction held 0 bases outside the gene matches. CDR3 nucleotides: TGTGCCAGCAGTTGGGACAGGAACACTGAAGCTTTCTTT. This translates into CASSWDRNTEAFF. Full variable domain (rest looked up from reference TRBV28 and TRBJ1-1): DVKVTQSSRYLVKRTGEKVFLECVQDMDHENMFWYRQDPGLGLRLIYFSYDVKMKEKGDIPEGYSVSREKKERFSLILESASTNQTSMYLCASSWDRNTEAFFGQGTRLTVV.

V and J are TRBV27 and TRBJ2-5; the D gene is possibly TRBD2 (6 bases). This CDR3 spans 17 amino acids. The V end lost 2 bases, the J end lost 1 base, and 17 bases lay between the germline ends. Germline loops: CDR1 MNHEY, CDR2 SMNVEV (reference sequence). The CDR3 loop is CASSLGAGTLLQETQYF. The CDR3 DNA is TGTGCCAGCAGTTTAGGGGCAGGGACTCTTCTCCAAGAGACCCAGTACTTC.

J is TRBJ2-6 and V is TRBV29-1; D is possibly TRBD2 (5 bases). This CDR3 is built from 15 residues. The ends were cut back, 4 bases at V and 0 bases at J, with 10 bases in the middle. Germline V gene lookup returns CDR1 SQVTM and CDR2 ANQGSEA. The CDR3 is CSVGVGSSGANVLTF. DNA for the CDR3: TGCAGCGTTGGGGTTGGGAGCTCTGGGGCCAACGTCCTGACTTTC. The full variable domain, with the rest looked up from reference TRBV29-1 and TRBJ2-6, is SAVISQKPSRDICQRGTSLTIQCQVDSQVTMMFWYRQQPGQSLTLIATANQGSEATYESGFVIDKFPISRPNLTFSTLTVSNMSPEDSSIYLCSVGVGSSGANVLTFGAGSRLTVL.

J is TRBJ2-1 and V is TRBV7-2; tentatively, D is TRBD1 or TRBD2 (5 bases each). The CDR3 length is 15 residues. From germline, CDR1 is SGHTA and CDR2 FQGNSA. V was cut by 1 base and J by 7 bases, with 14 bases left in between. CDR3 loop: CASSLVGTGGNEQFF. CDR3 nucleotide sequence: TGTGCCAGCAGCTTAGTGGGGACCGGCGGGAATGAGCAGTTCTTC. Drawing the rest from reference TRBV7-2 and TRBJ2-1, the complete variable domain is GAGVSQSPSNKVTEKGKDVELRCDPISGHTALYWYRQSLGQGLEFLIYFQGNSAPDKSGLPSDRFSAERTGGSVSTLTIQRTQQEDSAVYLCASSLVGTGGNEQFFGPGTRLTVL.

This clone appeared a few times. The chain combines TRBV7-8 with TRBJ1-1; TRBD1 might be the D (6 bases). The CDR3 totals 13 residues. Looked up from germline, CDR1 is SGHVS and CDR2 is FQNEAQ. V lost 3 bases and J lost 1, with 6 bases in between. The CDR3 loop reads CASSLTGNTEAFF. The CDR3 DNA reads TGTGCCAGCAGCTTGACAGGGAACACTGAAGCTTTCTTT. The full variable domain, with the rest looked up from reference TRBV7-8 and TRBJ1-1, is GAGVSQSPRYKVAKRGQDVALRCDPISGHVSLFWYQQALGQGPEFLTYFQNEAQLDKSGLPSDRFFAERPEGSVSTLKIQRTQQEDSAVYLCASSLTGNTEAFFGQGTRLTVV.

This chain links TRBV7-2 with TRBJ1-1; D not certain. Trimming cost V 2 bases and J 1 base, with 11 bases left between them. CDR3 length equals 15 residues. CDR1 is SGHTA, CDR2 FQGNSA, per germline. The CDR3, as DNA: TGTGCCAGCAGCTTAAGGTGGGGAGGGAACACTGAAGCTTTCTTT. Protein sequence: CASSLRWGGNTEAFF.

The chain combines TRBV2 with TRBJ1-2; TRBD1 aligns across 8 bases. The CDR3 is 13 residues long. From germline, CDR1 is SNHLY and CDR2 FYNNEI. Trimming at V came to 6 bases and at J to 4 bases, leaving 4 bases not matched to a gene. CDR3 region: CASRAGGIYGYTF. The CDR3 nucleotides read TGTGCCAGCAGGGCAGGGGGCATCTATGGCTACACCTTC.

This clone was counted once. The V call is TRBV6-5, the J call TRBJ2-5, with 7 bases that match TRBD2. Germline V CDR1 and CDR2: MNHEY, SVGAGI. V lost 5 bases to trimming and J lost 1 base; unmatched junction nucleotides: 7. CDR3 size: 15 residues. CDR3 in DNA: TGTGCCAGCAGTCCCATTTGGGGGGGCCAAGAGACCCAGTACTTC. Translated, it gives CASSPIWGGQETQYF.

This clone appeared a few times. The J gene is TRBJ1-5, the V gene TRBV19; 8 nucleotides agree with TRBD1. Germline V gene sequence: CDR1 LNHDA, CDR2 SQIVND (reference sequence). The CDR3 is 17 amino acids. Trimming took 0 bases from V and 6 from J; bases not matched to a gene: 10. The CDR3 nucleotides read TGTGCCAGTAGTATAGACCGGGACAGGCTGTCAAGTCAGCCCCAGCATTTT. Translated, it gives CASSIDRDRLSSQPQHF.

J is TRBJ2-2 and V is TRBV19, with D possibly being TRBD2 (5 bases). Germline V gives CDR1 LNHDA, CDR2 SQIVND (reference sequence). This CDR3 is built from 13 residues. The ends were cut back, 5 bases at V and 7 bases at J, with 11 bases in the middle. The CDR3 DNA reads as TGTGCCAGTAGTTCTCAGGAGGTCGGGGAGCTGTTTTTT. Amino acids: CASSSQEVGELFF.

V gene TRBV30 combines with J gene TRBJ1-2; weak D call: TRBD1 (5 bases). Germline lookup yields CDR1 GTSNPN and CDR2 SVGIG (reference sequence). The CDR3 loop spans 15 amino acids. Between the trimmed V and J ends, which lost 0 bases and 7 bases, there was a span of 18 bases. Here the CDR3 DNA reads TGTGCCTGGAGTGTAACGGGGGGGGGAGTAAGTGGCTACACCTTC. Protein product: CAWSVTGGGVSGYTF.

The chain links TRBV9 to TRBJ1-2, with a weak D call TRBD1 (5 bases). Trimming shortened V by 4 bases and J by 4 bases, and 26 bases separated the two germline ends. The CDR3 covers 18 residues. Germline V gene lookup returns CDR1 SGDLS and CDR2 YYNGEE. The CDR3 reads CASSPRPSGDGGSYGYTF. The CDR3 coding sequence is TGTGCCAGCAGCCCCCGCCCTTCCGGCGACGGGGGAAGCTATGGCTACACCTTC.

The J gene is TRBJ2-5, the V gene TRBV9, with 9 bases that match TRBD1. After removal of 4 bases from V and 4 bases from J, the junction contained 11 bases not matched to a gene. CDR1 is SGDLS, CDR2 YYNGEE, per germline. CDR3 size: 16 residues. The DNA for the CDR3 is TGTGCCAGCAGCACTCGACCGGGACAGGGTACAGAGACCCAGTACTTC. Translating it yields CASSTRPGQGTETQYF.

The chain uses TRBV11-1 and TRBJ1-4; no clear D. CDR1 is SGHAT, CDR2 FQDESV, per germline (reference sequence). Trimming stripped 5 bases from V and 0 bases from J, with 7 bases between. CDR3 length equals 14 residues. The chain's CDR3 is CASSRGATNEKLFF. CDR3 in DNA: TGTGCCAGCAGCCGAGGCGCAACTAATGAAAAACTGTTTTTT.

This rearrangement joins TRBV6-5 to TRBJ1-1; weak D call: TRBD1 (6 bases). Trimming cost V 2 bases and J 4 bases, with 11 bases left between them. Germline V gene data show CDR1 as MNHEY and CDR2 as SVGAGI. This CDR3 is built from 14 residues. CDR3 nucleotides: TGTGCCAGCAGTTACAGGGGGGGTGGCACTGAAGCTTTCTTT. This sequence encodes CASSYRGGGTEAFF.

The V and J genes are TRBV11-3 and TRBJ2-7; 10 nucleotides align to TRBD1. CDR1 SGHNT and CDR2 YENEEA come from the germline V gene. CDR3 length: 17 amino acids. Trimming removed 5 bases from V and 2 bases from J; junction bases left unmatched: 12. CDR3 DNA sequence: TGTGCCAGCAGCCTTGGGACAGGGGCTATCGGTCCCTACGAGCAGTACTTC. Residues: CASSLGTGAIGPYEQYF.

In its sample, this clone was seen a few times. The rearrangement joins TRBV18 to TRBJ2-2; 10 bases match TRBD2. Germline assignment: CDR1 KGHSH and CDR2 LQKENI. The CDR3 extends over 16 amino acids. Trimming at V came to 1 base and at J to 6 bases, leaving 5 bases not matched to a gene. CDR3 coding DNA: TGTGCCAGCTCACCACGAAGCGGGGGGGCCTCCGGGGAGCTGTTTTTT. It specifies CASSPRSGGASGELFF. Based on the CDR3 plus reference TRBV18 and TRBJ2-2, the full variable domain is NAGVMQNPRHLVRRRGQEARLRCSPMKGHSHVYWYRQLPEEGLKFMVYLQKENIIDESGMPKERFSAEFPKEGPSILRIQQVVRGDSAAYFCASSPRSGGASGELFFGEGSRLTVL.

The chain has TRBV7-8 and TRBJ1-2; 8 bases agree with TRBD1. The CDR3 runs 15 residues. V trimming: 1 base; J trimming: 7 bases; junction bases outside the gene matches: 8. In germline, CDR1 is SGHVS, CDR2 FQNEAQ. The CDR3 nucleotides read TGTGCCAGCAGCTTAGAGGGACAGGTCCAACTTGGCTACACCTTC. Translation: CASSLEGQVQLGYTF.

The rearrangement links TRBV27 to TRBJ1-2; 10 nucleotides align to TRBD1. Germline CDR1 and CDR2: MNHEY and SMNVEV (reference sequence). Trimming took 4 bases from V and 4 from J; bases not matched to a gene: 3. The CDR3 spans 14 residues. The CDR3 protein is CASSWGQGFYGYTF. The CDR3 coding sequence is TGTGCCAGCAGTTGGGGACAGGGGTTCTATGGCTACACCTTC.

The table lists this clone with a few counts. The genes are TRBV5-1 and TRBJ1-1, with D tentatively TRBD1 (6 bases). From germline, CDR1 is SGHRS and CDR2 YFSETQ. V lost 4 bases and J lost 1, with 17 bases in between. The CDR3 spans 16 residues. The CDR3 DNA reads as TGCGCCAGCAGCGCATGGAGAGGGGGTAAGAACACTGAAGCTTTCTTT. Its protein product is CASSAWRGGKNTEAFF.

V gene TRBV30 combines with J gene TRBJ1-5; the D gene is possibly TRBD1 (5 bases). V lost 5 bases to trimming and J lost 4 bases, with 18 bases between them. The CDR3 totals 15 residues. In germline, CDR1 is GTSNPN, CDR2 SVGIG (reference sequence). For the CDR3, the DNA is TGTGCCTGGTCCAAGAGGGGAGGATTAAATCAGCCCCAGCATTTT. Protein sequence: CAWSKRGGLNQPQHF.

The V gene is TRBV6-1, the J gene TRBJ1-5; D is uncertain. The V gene lost 0 bases and the J gene lost 9 bases, with 18 bases spanning the gap. This CDR3 spans 16 amino acids. Germline V gene lookup returns CDR1 MNHNS and CDR2 SASEGT. The CDR3 sequence: CASSEATVKFGWPQHF. CDR3 coding DNA: TGTGCCAGCAGTGAAGCGACGGTCAAATTTGGATGGCCCCAGCATTTT.

This clone has more than one count but fewer than ten. The chain joins TRBV29-1 to TRBJ1-2; the match to TRBD1 covers 10 bases. V lost 3 bases and J lost 8; bases outside the gene matches: 6. This CDR3 comprises 13 residues. CDR1 SQVTM and CDR2 ANQGSEA come from the germline V gene. CDR3 region: CSVDDRGLEGYTF. Here the CDR3 DNA reads TGCAGCGTTGACGACAGGGGGCTGGAGGGCTACACCTTC.

The genes are TRBV5-4 and TRBJ1-1; D is ambiguous. Germline CDR1 and CDR2: SGHNT and YYREEE (reference sequence). The CDR3 is 14 amino acids. The V gene lost 1 base and the J gene lost 0 bases, with 7 bases spanning the gap. CDR3 amino acids: CASSLPPVNTEAFF. The CDR3, as DNA: TGTGCCAGCAGCTTGCCGCCAGTGAACACTGAAGCTTTCTTT.

The chain couples TRBV5-1 to TRBJ2-7; unclear D gene. Per the germline V gene, CDR1 is SGHRS and CDR2 is YFSETQ. Trimming took off 0 bases at V and 4 bases at J, with 20 bases between the two ends. The length of the CDR3 is 17 residues. CDR3 sequence reads: CASSLDRSETPGYEQYF. For the CDR3, the DNA is TGCGCCAGCAGCTTGGATCGGTCCGAGACCCCAGGTTACGAGCAGTACTTC.